The 27 T cell receptor beta chains listed next were all sequenced from one sample in a study of OX40 agonist ivuxolimab in advanced cancers. The data were produced by immunoSEQ multiplex PCR, yet TCRdb's version contains in-frame clones alone and is incomplete. The sample lists 95,000 to 100,000 clones, roughly 80% seen once, with over 1.1% in the top ten. This sample comprised CD4+ or CD8+ T cells sorted from blood, obtained in a trial of the OX40 agonist ivuxolimab. Every receptor here comes from an adult with an advanced solid tumor such as melanoma, head and neck, liver or kidney cancer.

The genes are TRBV6-5 and TRBJ1-2; the D is unclear. CDR1 is MNHEY, CDR2 SVGAGI, per germline. The CDR3 spans 11 residues. Trimming shortened V by 11 bases and J by 3 bases, and 10 bases separated the two germline ends. The CDR3 region is CAVGTYYGYTF. In DNA, the CDR3 is TGTGCCGTAGGCACGTACTATGGCTACACCTTC.

A single count supports this clone. The chain links TRBV18 to TRBJ2-4; perhaps TRBD1 as D (5 bases). Deletions cut 0 bases from V and 8 bases from J, with 8 bases between. The germline CDR1 and CDR2 sequences are KGHSH and LQKENI. The CDR3 is made up of 13 amino acids. The CDR3 nucleotides are TGTGCCAGCTCACCACCAACAGGCCACATTCAGTACTTC. Protein product: CASSPPTGHIQYF.

V gene TRBV6-5 combines with J gene TRBJ1-5; D is unresolved. This CDR3 has 12 residues. From germline, CDR1 is MNHEY and CDR2 SVGAGI. The V end lost 0 bases, the J end lost 13 bases, and 10 bases lay between the germline ends. CDR3 loop: CASSYSRFPQHF. The CDR3 DNA reads TGTGCCAGCAGTTACTCGAGATTCCCGCAGCATTTT.

The CDR3 spells CASSQDRANQPQHF. CDR3 in DNA: TGTGCCAGCTCACAGGACAGGGCAAATCAGCCCCAGCATTTT. This chain joins TRBV18 and TRBJ1-5; 8 nucleotides agree with TRBD1. The germline V gene has CDR1 KGHSH and CDR2 LQKENI. The CDR3 has 14 amino acids. The J segment lost 4 bases and the V segment lost 4 bases, leaving 3 bases of the junction unmatched.

The chain is built from TRBV5-1 and TRBJ2-5, with D unclear. V lost 2 bases to trimming and J lost 3 bases, with 17 bases between them. The CDR3 is 16 residues long. Germline assignment: CDR1 SGHRS and CDR2 YFSETQ. The CDR3 reads CASSLLAGPGEETQYF. CDR3 sequence (DNA): TGCGCCAGCAGCTTACTGGCTGGTCCAGGCGAAGAGACCCAGTACTTC.

The chain combines TRBV2 with TRBJ1-6; 8 positions match TRBD1. This CDR3 is 14 amino acids long. Germline lookup yields CDR1 SNHLY and CDR2 FYNNEI. Germline trimming cut 5 bases from V and 7 bases from J; bases unmatched to any gene: 4. In nucleotides, the CDR3 is TGTGCCAGCAGTTCACAGGGGGGAAATTCACCCCTCCACTTT. Translation gives CASSSQGGNSPLHF.

The chain has TRBV28 and TRBJ1-2; no clear D gene. Germline V CDR1 and CDR2: MDHEN, SYDVKM. The CDR3 sequence is 13 residues long. V gave up 3 bases and J gave up 5 bases, with 10 bases separating them. Written as DNA, the CDR3 is TGTGCCAGCAGTTTCAACAGACTGTATGGCTACACCTTC. Amino acid sequence: CASSFNRLYGYTF.

This chain joins TRBV7-2 and TRBJ1-2; 7 bases map to TRBD1. This CDR3 has 13 residues. The junction had 4 bases not matched to a gene; V was cut back by 5 bases and J by 4 bases. In germline, CDR1 is SGHTA, CDR2 FQGNSA. This CDR3 is CASSPRQGYGYTF. The CDR3 bases are TGTGCCAGCAGCCCCCGACAGGGCTATGGCTACACCTTC.

This chain links TRBV7-6 with TRBJ1-6; the match to TRBD1 covers 9 bases. Per germline, CDR1 SGHVS and CDR2 FNYEAQ. V gave up 6 bases and J gave up 11 bases; unmatched junction bases: 8. The CDR3 runs to 14 residues. The CDR3 DNA reads as TGTGCCAGCAGTGTGGACAGGGGCTCTCCACCCCTCCACTTT. It yields the protein CASSVDRGSPPLHF.

The V and J genes are TRBV7-9 and TRBJ2-7, with TRBD2 matching over 10 bases. In germline, CDR1 is SEHNR, CDR2 FQNEAQ (reference sequence). V lost 2 bases, J lost 4 bases, and 2 bases stayed unmatched. This CDR3 comprises 14 residues. The CDR3 region is CASSLTSGTYEQYF. The CDR3 nucleotides are TGTGCCAGCAGCTTAACTAGCGGGACATACGAGCAGTACTTC.

The rearrangement joins TRBV11-2 to TRBJ1-1; D gene uncertain. The germline gives CDR1 SGHAT, CDR2 FQNNGV. The CDR3 has 13 amino acids. Trimming took off 3 bases at V and 2 bases at J, with 7 bases between the two ends. The CDR3: CASSLSFNTEAFF. The CDR3 DNA reads TGTGCCAGCAGCTTGAGTTTTAACACTGAAGCTTTCTTT.

The V call is TRBV7-9, the J call TRBJ1-5; no clear D. V dropped 8 bases and J dropped 2 bases, with 7 bases sitting between them. CDR1 and CDR2 from the germline V gene are SEHNR and FQNEAQ (reference sequence). This CDR3 contains 12 residues. CDR3 amino acids: CASGVGNQPQHF. As DNA, the CDR3 is TGTGCCAGCGGAGTCGGCAATCAGCCCCAGCATTTT.

The rearrangement joins TRBV2 to TRBJ1-5; TRBD1 is a possible D gene (5 bases). Germline assignment: CDR1 SNHLY and CDR2 FYNNEI. The V and J ends lost 3 bases and 2 bases respectively, with 11 bases between them. The CDR3 sequence is 15 residues long. In nucleotides, the CDR3 is TGTGCCAGCAGTGACAGAACAGGTGGCAATCAGCCCCAGCATTTT. It codes for CASSDRTGGNQPQHF.

V and J are TRBV10-3 and TRBJ2-5; 12 bases are a match to TRBD2. This CDR3 region has 16 residues. Trimming removed 2 bases from V and 5 bases from J; junction bases left unmatched: 6. CDR1 ENHRY and CDR2 SYGVKD come from the germline V gene. CDR3: CAISEPLAGGSETQYF. The CDR3 coding sequence is TGTGCCATCAGTGAGCCTCTAGCGGGAGGGAGTGAGACCCAGTACTTC.

This chain links TRBV5-4 with TRBJ1-1, with D possibly being TRBD1 (5 bases). Per germline, CDR1 SGHNT and CDR2 YYREEE (reference sequence). The CDR3 contains 13 residues. Trimming shortened V by 4 bases and J by 11 bases, and 18 bases separated the two germline ends. CDR3 amino acids: CASSRRFRDDAFF. CDR3 nucleotide sequence: TGTGCCAGCAGCCGTCGTTTTAGGGACGACGCTTTCTTT.

This chain uses TRBV29-1 with TRBJ1-2; TRBD1 might be the D (5 bases). Germline V lookup: CDR1 SQVTM, CDR2 ANQGSEA. This CDR3 is built from 11 residues. V shed 4 bases and J shed 7 bases, with 10 bases lying between them. CDR3 DNA sequence: TGCAGCGTTGCGGGGGGACCTGGCTACACCTTC. It encodes CSVAGGPGYTF. Full variable domain (rest looked up from reference TRBV29-1 and TRBJ1-2): SAVISQKPSRDICQRGTSLTIQCQVDSQVTMMFWYRQQPGQSLTLIATANQGSEATYESGFVIDKFPISRPNLTFSTLTVSNMSPEDSSIYLCSVAGGPGYTFGSGTRLTVV.

The chain joins TRBV5-1 to TRBJ1-3; no definite D call. Per the germline V gene, CDR1 is SGHRS and CDR2 is YFSETQ. The CDR3 covers 14 residues. Trimming pared 1 base from V and 4 bases from J, leaving 9 bases between. CDR3 residues: CASSLKLPGNTIYF. CDR3 nucleotides: TGCGCCAGCAGCTTGAAACTACCCGGAAACACCATATATTTT.

This chain joins TRBV6-1 and TRBJ1-5, with a tentative D call TRBD1 (6 bases). Looked up from germline, CDR1 is MNHNS and CDR2 is SASEGT. This CDR3 comprises 15 residues. V lost 3 bases and J lost 3, with 12 bases in between. This chain's CDR3 is CASSENRVNNQPQHF. In nucleotides, the CDR3 is TGTGCCAGCAGTGAGAACAGGGTCAACAATCAGCCCCAGCATTTT.

The chain links TRBV5-1 to TRBJ1-5; D not resolved. CDR1 is SGHRS and CDR2 is YFSETQ in the germline V gene. Trimming removed 4 bases from V and 5 bases from J, with 13 bases in between. This CDR3 is built from 14 residues. The CDR3 here is CASSPGPRDQPQHF. The CDR3 DNA is TGCGCCAGCAGCCCCGGACCTCGGGATCAGCCCCAGCATTTT. The full variable domain, its missing parts supplied by reference TRBV5-1 and TRBJ1-5, is KAGVTQTPRYLIKTRGQQVTLSCSPISGHRSVSWYQQTPGQGLQFLFEYFSETQRNKGNFPGRFSGRQFSNSRSEMNVSTLELGDSALYLCASSPGPRDQPQHFGDGTRLSIL.

The chain recombines TRBV5-4 with TRBJ2-5; D is possibly TRBD1 or TRBD2 (6 bases each). This CDR3 spans 15 amino acids. Germline V gene data show CDR1 as SGHNT and CDR2 as YYREEE (reference sequence). Trimming removed 0 bases from V and 4 bases from J, with 13 bases in between. This CDR3 is CASSLGGAATETQYF. The CDR3 nucleotides read TGTGCCAGCAGCTTGGGGGGGGCGGCTACAGAGACCCAGTACTTC.

The rearrangement links TRBV28 to TRBJ1-3; a weak D match, TRBD1 (6 bases). Trimming removed 10 bases at V and 2 bases at J, with 18 bases between. CDR3 size: 15 residues. Germline CDR1 MDHEN, CDR2 SYDVKM. This CDR3 is CATSRGGPAGNTIYF. For the CDR3, the DNA is TGTGCCACCTCTCGGGGGGGCCCTGCTGGAAACACCATATATTTT.

The gene calls are TRBV7-9 and TRBJ1-1, with a possible D match to TRBD1 (5 bases). The V gene lost 4 bases and the J gene lost 2 bases, with 11 bases spanning the gap. This CDR3 contains 14 residues. From germline, CDR1 is SEHNR and CDR2 FQNEAQ (reference sequence). CDR3 DNA: TGTGCCAGCAGCTCTCGACAGACTAACACTGAAGCTTTCTTT. Amino acids: CASSSRQTNTEAFF.

The gene calls are TRBV6-5 and TRBJ2-5; tentative D call: TRBD1 (5 bases). V lost 2 bases and J lost 2, with 12 bases in between. Germline loops: CDR1 MNHEY, CDR2 SVGAGI. CDR3 length: 15 residues. The CDR3 is CASSYGQGPQETQYF. The CDR3 coding sequence is TGTGCCAGCAGTTACGGGCAGGGCCCGCAAGAGACCCAGTACTTC.

The chain employs TRBV7-2 and TRBJ1-1; 8 positions agree with TRBD1. J was trimmed by 4 bases and V by 5 bases; bases with no gene match: 6. CDR3 size: 14 residues. Germline V gives CDR1 SGHTA, CDR2 FQGNSA. CDR3 DNA: TGTGCCAGCAGCCTTGCAGGGGGCGGCACTGAAGCTTTCTTT. Translation: CASSLAGGGTEAFF.

The rearrangement links TRBV19 to TRBJ2-3; 11 nucleotides match TRBD1. The junction had 5 bases not matched to a gene; V was cut back by 6 bases and J by 6 bases. The CDR3 loop spans 14 amino acids. CDR1 and CDR2 (germline): LNHDA, SQIVND (reference sequence). The CDR3 coding sequence is TGTGCCAGTAGCCGGACAGGGGGCAGCGATACGCAGTATTTT. Translation gives CASSRTGGSDTQYF.

V usage is TRBV5-1 and J usage is TRBJ1-1; D is undetermined. Trimming stripped 5 bases from V and 7 bases from J, with 9 bases between. CDR1 is SGHRS and CDR2 is YFSETQ in the germline V gene. The length of the CDR3 is 11 residues. CDR3 sequence reads: CASRGHLEAFF. CDR3 nucleotides: TGCGCCAGCAGGGGTCACCTTGAAGCTTTCTTT.

In its sample, this clone was seen a few times. V usage is TRBV7-9 and J usage is TRBJ2-1; 8 bases map to TRBD1. From germline, CDR1 is SEHNR and CDR2 FQNEAQ (reference sequence). J lost 9 bases, V lost 1 base, and 5 bases had no gene match. This CDR3 has 14 residues. DNA of the CDR3: TGTGCCAGCAGCTTAGTAGGGACAGGCCCTGAGCAGTTCTTC. Protein product: CASSLVGTGPEQFF. Variable domain in full (rest from reference TRBV7-9 and TRBJ2-1): DTGVSQNPRHKITKRGQNVTFRCDPISEHNRLYWYRQTLGQGPEFLTYFQNEAQLEKSRLLSDRFSAERPKGSFSTLEIQRTEQGDSAMYLCASSLVGTGPEQFFGPGTRLTVL.